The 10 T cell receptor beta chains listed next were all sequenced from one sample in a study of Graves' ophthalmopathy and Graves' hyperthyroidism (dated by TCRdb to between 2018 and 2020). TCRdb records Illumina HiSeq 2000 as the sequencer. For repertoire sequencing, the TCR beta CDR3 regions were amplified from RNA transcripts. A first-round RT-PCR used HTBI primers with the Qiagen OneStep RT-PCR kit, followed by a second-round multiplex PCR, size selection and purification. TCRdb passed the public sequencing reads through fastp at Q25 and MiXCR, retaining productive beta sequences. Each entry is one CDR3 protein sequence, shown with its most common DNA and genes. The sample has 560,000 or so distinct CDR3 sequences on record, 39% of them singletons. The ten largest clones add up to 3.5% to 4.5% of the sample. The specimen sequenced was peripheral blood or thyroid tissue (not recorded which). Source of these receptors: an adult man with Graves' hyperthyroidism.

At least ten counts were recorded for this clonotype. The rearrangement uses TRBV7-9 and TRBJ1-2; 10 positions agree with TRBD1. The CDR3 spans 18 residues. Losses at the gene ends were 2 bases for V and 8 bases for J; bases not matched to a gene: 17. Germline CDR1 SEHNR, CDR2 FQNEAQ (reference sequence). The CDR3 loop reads CASSLKGQGIGPYGGYTF. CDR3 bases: TGTGCCAGCAGCTTAAAGGGACAGGGGATCGGCCCCTATGGCGGCTACACCTTC. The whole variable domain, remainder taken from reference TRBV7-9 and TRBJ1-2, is DTGVSQNPRHKITKRGQNVTFRCDPISEHNRLYWYRQTLGQGPEFLTYFQNEAQLEKSRLLSDRFSAERPKGSFSTLEIQRTEQGDSAMYLCASSLKGQGIGPYGGYTFGSGTRLTVV.

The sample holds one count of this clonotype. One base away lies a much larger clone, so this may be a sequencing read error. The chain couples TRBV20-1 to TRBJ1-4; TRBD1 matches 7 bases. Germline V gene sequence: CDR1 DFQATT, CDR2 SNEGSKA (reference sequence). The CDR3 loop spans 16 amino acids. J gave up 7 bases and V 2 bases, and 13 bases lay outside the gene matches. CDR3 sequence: CSARPSGRGRGEKLFF. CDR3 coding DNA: TGCAGTGCTAGACCCTCGGGGAGGGGGCGCGGTGAAAAACTGTTTTTT.

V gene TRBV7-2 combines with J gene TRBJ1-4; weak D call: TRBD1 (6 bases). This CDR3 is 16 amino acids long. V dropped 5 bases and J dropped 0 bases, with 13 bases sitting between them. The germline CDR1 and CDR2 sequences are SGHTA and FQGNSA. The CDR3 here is CASSPSTGATNEKLFF. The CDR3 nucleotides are TGTGCCAGCAGCCCGTCGACAGGTGCAACTAATGAAAAACTGTTTTTT.

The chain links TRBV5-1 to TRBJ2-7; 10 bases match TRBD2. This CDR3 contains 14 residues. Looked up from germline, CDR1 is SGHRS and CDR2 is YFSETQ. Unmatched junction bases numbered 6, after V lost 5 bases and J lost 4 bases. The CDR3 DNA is TGCGCCAGCAGAGCGGGAGGGCCGGGGTACGAGCAGTACTTC. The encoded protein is CASRAGGPGYEQYF.

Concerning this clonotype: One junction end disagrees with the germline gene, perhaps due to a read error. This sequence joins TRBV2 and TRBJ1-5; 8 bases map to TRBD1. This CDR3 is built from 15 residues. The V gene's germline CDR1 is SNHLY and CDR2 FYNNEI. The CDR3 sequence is CASRADRAYNEPQHF. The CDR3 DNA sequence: TGTGCCAGCAGGGCGGACAGGGCCTACAATGAGCCCCAGCATTTT.

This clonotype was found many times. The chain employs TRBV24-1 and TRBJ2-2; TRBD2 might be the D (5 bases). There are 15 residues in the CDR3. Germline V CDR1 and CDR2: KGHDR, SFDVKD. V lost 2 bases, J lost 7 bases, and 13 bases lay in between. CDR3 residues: CATSDSRVLGGELFF. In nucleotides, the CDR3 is TGTGCCACCAGTGATTCGAGGGTTTTGGGCGGGGAGCTGTTTTTT.

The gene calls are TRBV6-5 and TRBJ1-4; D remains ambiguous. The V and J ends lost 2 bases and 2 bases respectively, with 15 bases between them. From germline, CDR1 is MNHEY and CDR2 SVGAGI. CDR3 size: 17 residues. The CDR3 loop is CASSYGGSGETNEKLFF. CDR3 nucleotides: TGTGCCAGCAGTTACGGCGGTAGTGGGGAGACTAATGAAAAACTGTTTTTT.

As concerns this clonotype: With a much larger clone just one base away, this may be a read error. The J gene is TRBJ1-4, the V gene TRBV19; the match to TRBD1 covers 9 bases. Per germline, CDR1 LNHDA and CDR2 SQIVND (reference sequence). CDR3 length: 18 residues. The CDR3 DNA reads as TGTGCCAGTAGTAGCCGACCGGGACAGGGCGGACGGAATGAAAAACCGTTTTTT. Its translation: CASSSRPGQGGRNEKPFF. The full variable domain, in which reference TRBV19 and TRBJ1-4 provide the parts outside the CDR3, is DGGITQSPKYLFRKEGQNVTLSCEQNLNHDAMYWYRQDPGQGLRLIYYSQIVNDFQKGDIAEGYSVSREKKESFPLTVTSAQKNPTAFYLCASSSRPGQGGRNEKPFFGSGTQLSVL.

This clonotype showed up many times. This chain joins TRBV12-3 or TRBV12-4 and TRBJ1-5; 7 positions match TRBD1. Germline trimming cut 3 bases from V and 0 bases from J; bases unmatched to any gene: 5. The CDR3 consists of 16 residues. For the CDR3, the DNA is TGTGCCAGCAGTTTCGGGGGACAGCATAGCAATCAGCCCCAGCATTTT. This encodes CASSFGGQHSNQPQHF.

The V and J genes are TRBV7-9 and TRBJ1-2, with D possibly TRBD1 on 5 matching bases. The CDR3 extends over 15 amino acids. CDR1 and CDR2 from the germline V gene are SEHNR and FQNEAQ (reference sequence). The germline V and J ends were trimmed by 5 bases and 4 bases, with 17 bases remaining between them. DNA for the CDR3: TGTGCCAGCAGCCGGAGGGGCGAAGCTGGCTATGGCTACACCTTC. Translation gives CASSRRGEAGYGYTF.